This T cell receptor (beta chain) was captured in a study of shared clonotypes between healthy human individuals (dated by TCRdb to 2018 to 2021). For the study in its entirety: A couple of women and a few men aged 18 to 49 years were included in the cohort. To increase sequencing depth and limit assay-specific biases, different laboratories used diverse techniques to prepare libraries and sequence TCR repertoires. To estimate repertoire size and how much clonotype sharing occurs between individuals, the study deeply sequenced the blood TCR repertoires of 4 to 6 healthy adults. Each donor's leukapheresis produced roughly between roughly 0.94 and 9.5 billion PBMCs. For each donor, three plates each were used for CD4 naive and CD4 memory, two plates were used for CD8 naive, and one plate was used for CD8 memory. Paper-wide results and their limitations: Roughly 5% of naive CD4, 3% to 4% of naive CD8, about 2.5% of memory CD4, and 0.35% to 0.4% of memory CD8 clonotypes were shared across several donors. Compared with non-shared clonotypes, the clonotypes found in all four sorted-subset donors had higher generation probabilities. Because the study included only a small number of donors, the genetic and exposure-history diversity represented was limited. Based on pairwise subsampling, the degree of clonotype sharing among donors was expected to be affected by sequencing depth. Naive subsets generally had larger estimated clonotype richness than memory subsets. Incomplete sequencing was indicated by rarefaction of sorted-subset datasets, despite the large sequencing depth. Sampling was restricted to blood, and TCR repertoires in tissues likely differ from the TCR repertoires found in blood.

The germline V gene sets CDR1 to SGDLS and CDR2 to YYNGEE. The junction shows trimming of 0 bases on V and 8 bases on J, plus 3 bases between the germline ends. Inclusive of the bounding cysteine and phenylalanine, the CDR3 is 11 residues long. Just the 33-base CDR3 DNA is kept, in frame starting at base 1. Using the deep immunoSEQ assay, multiplex PCR amplified TCR CDR3 regions from genomic DNA. Genomic DNA extracted from each cell subset was distributed evenly over all wells of several immunoSEQ 96-well plates, and each plate served as one replicate. For sorted subsets, roughly 200 ng of genomic DNA, equivalent to tens of thousands of T cell genomes, went into each replicate PCR. Purified libraries were quantified with a Qubit 3.0 fluorometer, sized on a Bioanalyzer 2100, and re-quantified with the KAPA Library Quantification kit. Every immunoSEQ 96-well plate was sequenced on a dedicated single-read 150-cycle Illumina NextSeq 550 flow cell. On the study's bioinformatics: The immunoSEQ output contained only junctional sequences without quality scores, so filtering could not match that applied to full-length reads. Sequences were annotated with PyIR, a Python wrapper for IgBLAST v1.9, and V/J genes and CDR3 were assigned using IMGT germline references. Reads with weak V/J assignments (E-value above 1e-6), missing CDR3, stop codons, out-of-frame junctions, or ambiguous translated residues were removed. A V3J clonotype was defined by an identical inferred V gene, J gene, and CDR3 amino acid sequence. The percentage overlap between two repertoires was calculated by dividing the number of shared unique clonotypes by the size of the smaller repertoire. Three approaches were used to assess repertoire richness: RTK rarefaction, the Chao1 estimator, and Recon v2.1 estimates of unobserved clonotypes. Generation probabilities for all TCRbeta clonotypes obtained by the gDNA method from a few donors were computed using OLGA. Imported from immuneACCESS, the table was reduced by TCRdb to in-frame sequences with V and J called. These copies leave out some clones; in studies compared against another copy, an unresolved V gene accounts for under half, and the cause of the remainder is not known. The V and J calls and clone size were taken over from that table, and D and trimming were inferred from the DNA. A total of about 690,000 clones appear in this sample, around 90% of them only once. The ten largest account for more than 30% of the sample.

Donors were healthy HIV-negative adults with no recently reported acute infections or vaccinations. All donors were Caucasian adults living in Nashville, Tennessee, USA. CD8 memory samples combined magnetically selected CD45RO+ cells with CCR7-negative CD45RA+ effector memory (TemRA) cells. Blood was collected by leukapheresis, and PBMCs were isolated by Ficoll-Histopaque density gradient centrifugation and then cryopreserved in liquid nitrogen vapor phase. Analytical flow cytometry was used to check the purity and quantity of every magnetically sorted T cell population. Each sorted fraction had its genomic DNA isolated and then quantified by UV absorbance on a Nanodrop 2000c. Note on this clone: The antigen it recognizes is unknown. Qualities for individual bases were not recorded, and no much larger clone is one base off.

Sample: memory CD8+ T cells from PBMCs. The cell subset or site label, as the study defines it: CD45RO+ cells pooled with CCR7-negative TemRA cells. The V and J genes are TRBV9 and TRBJ2-1; no confident D gene assignment can be made. The source of this sequence is a man younger than 35 in good health. Some clones in this sample may be carry-over from other donors' samples. The nucleotide sequence reads TGTGCCAGCAGCGTAGACTATGAGCAGTTCTTC. Its product reads: CASSVDYEQFF.